This T cell receptor (beta chain) was identified during a study of cytomegalovirus exposure and HLA in healthy donors. For the study at large: Assignment to the Caucasian-associated ancestry cluster applied to less than 85% of the approximately 420 genotyped donors.

Broader study findings: Investigators reported 150 to 200 TCR beta chains as tied to cytomegalovirus.

The V and J ends lost 4 bases and 2 bases respectively, with 9 bases between them. From germline, CDR1 is MNHEY and CDR2 SVGAGI. This CDR3 spans 15 amino acids. PCR involved 60 Vbeta and 13 Jbeta primers. The table came from immunoSEQ multiplex PCR; TCRdb's copy has only in-frame clones and leaves some out. The table shows under 100,000 clones, with less than 65% occurring only once. Comment on this clone: Its antigen is unknown.

The sample consisted of PBMCs. The origin of this receptor is a woman between 25 and 40 years old in good health and CMV-seropositive. This chain uses TRBV6-5 with TRBJ2-6; D may be TRBD2 (5 bases). The CDR3 loop reads CASSSSEAGANVLTF. In DNA form, the CDR3 reads TGTGCCAGCAGTTCCTCGGAGGCTGGGGCCAACGTCCTGACTTTC.